These 11 T cell receptor beta chains share one sample of origin, sequenced in a study of blood T cell repertoires in COVID-19. Repertoires were generated with immunoSEQ multiplex PCR, while TCRdb's copy carries only in-frame clones and drops some. The sample includes around 330,000 clones, around 87% of them seen just once. Sample: peripheral blood. These receptors came from a woman aged 50 to 65 with active or convalescent COVID-19.

The chain has TRBV7-2 and TRBJ2-1; TRBD2 aligns across 7 bases. CDR3 length equals 16 residues. The trim removed 5 bases at V and 8 bases at J, leaving 15 bases unmatched. Germline CDR1 is SGHTA and CDR2 is FQGNSA. The CDR3 sequence: CASSRQVSGGGDEQFF. The CDR3 DNA follows: TGTGCCAGCAGCCGCCAAGTCTCGGGAGGAGGCGATGAGCAGTTCTTC.

J is TRBJ1-1 and V is TRBV7-6, with D perhaps TRBD1 (6 bases). Germline assignment: CDR1 SGHVS and CDR2 FNYEAQ. The germline V and J ends were trimmed by 6 bases and 1 base, with 18 bases remaining between them. This CDR3 region has 16 residues. CDR3 in amino acids: CASSSDPGHPNTEAFF. The CDR3 coding sequence is TGTGCCAGCAGTTCCGATCCGGGACACCCGAACACTGAAGCTTTCTTT.

This clone showed up just once. V gene TRBV7-2 combines with J gene TRBJ2-7, with 14 positions matching TRBD2. From germline, CDR1 is SGHTA and CDR2 FQGNSA. With V trimmed by 4 bases and J by 0 bases, 2 bases remained unmatched. The CDR3 consists of 16 residues. The CDR3, as DNA: TGTGCCAGCAGCTGGGGACTAGCGGGGGACTCCTACGAGCAGTACTTC. It yields the protein CASSWGLAGDSYEQYF.

This sequence joins TRBV30 and TRBJ2-1; 9 nucleotides align to TRBD1. Germline CDR1 is GTSNPN and CDR2 is SVGIG (reference sequence). This CDR3 has 15 amino acids. The ends lost 3 bases at V and 7 bases at J; junction bases unmatched: 10. DNA for the CDR3: TGTGCCTGGAGCACGGGGACAGGGAACAGGAATGAGCAGTTCTTC. Its translation is CAWSTGTGNRNEQFF.

There are a few counts of this clone. This chain joins TRBV28 and TRBJ1-3; TRBD1 might be the D (5 bases). Trimming left V 5 bases short and J 0 bases short, with 14 bases between. This CDR3 is built from 16 residues. CDR1 MDHEN and CDR2 SYDVKM come from the germline V gene. CDR3: CASSMGTAASGNTIYF. The CDR3 DNA follows: TGTGCCAGCAGTATGGGGACTGCTGCCTCTGGAAACACCATATATTTT.

The chain joins TRBV10-3 to TRBJ1-4; the match to TRBD1 covers 8 bases. Germline V lookup: CDR1 ENHRY, CDR2 SYGVKD. CDR3 length: 13 amino acids. J was trimmed by 8 bases and V by 6 bases; bases with no gene match: 5. CDR3 protein: CAISRTGSEKLFF. The CDR3, as DNA: TGTGCCATCAGCAGGACAGGGTCCGAAAAACTGTTTTTT.

The CDR3 nucleotides are TGTGCCAGCACCCAAGTGTTGGAGGGTGAAGCTTTCTTT. Protein: CASTQVLEGEAFF. The chain couples TRBV12-3 or TRBV12-4 to TRBJ1-1; D unresolved. V was pared by 7 bases and J by 7 bases, with 16 bases between. This CDR3 has 13 residues.

The CDR3 region is CASSYSIRASYEQYF. The CDR3 coding sequence is TGTGCCAGCAGTTACTCGATCAGGGCCTCCTACGAGCAGTACTTC. The gene calls are TRBV6-2 or TRBV6-3 and TRBJ2-7; D is possibly TRBD1 (5 bases). The CDR3 totals 15 residues. Germline loops: CDR1 MNHEY, CDR2 SVGEGT. The V end was cut by 0 bases, the J end by 0 bases, with 9 bases between.

The sample holds one count of this clone. The chain combines TRBV19 with TRBJ2-2; a weak D match, TRBD1 (6 bases). This CDR3 comprises 18 residues. With 6 bases removed from V and 5 bases from J, the gap between germline ends came to 25 bases. CDR1 LNHDA and CDR2 SQIVND come from the germline V gene (reference sequence). CDR3 in DNA: TGTGCCAGTAGGGCCGGAACAGGGACCCTTGGGGGAACCGGGGAGCTGTTTTTT. This gives the protein CASRAGTGTLGGTGELFF.

V is TRBV30 and J is TRBJ2-2; a possible D gene is TRBD1 (5 bases). Germline-derived CDR1 and CDR2 are GTSNPN and SVGIG (reference sequence). V was cut by 0 bases and J by 3 bases, with 11 bases left in between. The CDR3 sequence is 15 residues long. The chain's CDR3 is CAWSVLTGDTGELFF. The CDR3 nucleotides read TGTGCCTGGAGTGTACTTACAGGCGACACCGGGGAGCTGTTTTTT.

The CDR3, as DNA: TGTGCCAGCAGCCGAGCGACAGGGGTAAACACTGAAGCTTTCTTT. This gives the protein CASSRATGVNTEAFF. The genes are TRBV7-9 and TRBJ1-1; TRBD1 matches 8 bases. Per germline, CDR1 SEHNR and CDR2 FQNEAQ (reference sequence). This CDR3 contains 15 residues. J gave up 2 bases and V 5 bases, and 7 bases lay outside the gene matches.